This T cell receptor beta chain was obtained from a study of T cell repertoires in cytomegalovirus infection. Study-wide background: Indicated by public TCR beta signatures were CMV infection and matching HLA type. Overall study findings and caveats: Cumulative frequency (of public TCR beta family members) identified carriers of CMV plus the relevant HLA. The ex vivo response was dominated by HLA-C-restricted CMV-specific TCR beta clonotypes.

This clonotype was counted between two and nine times. Antigen specificity is unknown. Per the germline V gene, CDR1 is SNHLY and CDR2 is FYNNEI. The V gene end was trimmed by 5 bases and the J gene end by 5 bases; junction bases not matched to a gene: 5. This CDR3 contains 15 residues. MiXCR, applied by TCRdb to the reads, yields one record per CDR3 protein. Seen here are 450,000 to 600,000 distinct CDR3 sequences, around 11% observed once, and the top ten hold approximately 10%. The sequence came from a human donor in good health (CMV status not recorded). Some clones in this sample may be carry-over from other donors' samples. V and J are TRBV2 and TRBJ2-2; 10 positions agree with TRBD1. Material for sequencing was PBMCs. The CDR3 DNA follows: TGTGCCAGCAGTAGGACAGGGGGTTGGACCGGGGAGCTGTTTTTT. The encoded protein is CASSRTGGWTGELFF.